This record looks at one T cell receptor beta chain sequence and its context. Its antigen is not known. The CDR3 runs to 13 residues. V dropped 3 bases and J dropped 3 bases, with 10 bases sitting between them. CDR1 is SQVTM, CDR2 ANQGSEA, per germline. Each sorted subset replicate got 200 ng genomic DNA, 25,000 to 35,000 genomes. Profiled with immunoSEQ multiplex PCR; TCRdb holds only in-frame clones, not every one. The sample records approximately 840,000 clones, roughly 96% being singletons. The source of the sample is a study of shared clonotypes between healthy human individuals. Overall study results and limits: Clonotypes which were not shared had lower generation probabilities than clonotypes that all four donors shared. An effect of sequencing depth on clonotype sharing among donors was expected.

Selected positively for CCR7 and CD45RO-negative, naive CD8 cells excluded terminally differentiated effector memory CD45RA+ cells. Each donor was a Caucasian adult residing in Nashville, Tennessee. V gene TRBV29-1 combines with J gene TRBJ2-3; D is uncertain. Sequenced sample: naive CD8+ T cells sorted from blood. The clonotype comes from a man younger than 45 in good health. This chain's CDR3 is CSVDGEVTDTQYF. The CDR3 region has the DNA TGCAGCGTTGACGGAGAGGTAACAGATACGCAGTATTTT.